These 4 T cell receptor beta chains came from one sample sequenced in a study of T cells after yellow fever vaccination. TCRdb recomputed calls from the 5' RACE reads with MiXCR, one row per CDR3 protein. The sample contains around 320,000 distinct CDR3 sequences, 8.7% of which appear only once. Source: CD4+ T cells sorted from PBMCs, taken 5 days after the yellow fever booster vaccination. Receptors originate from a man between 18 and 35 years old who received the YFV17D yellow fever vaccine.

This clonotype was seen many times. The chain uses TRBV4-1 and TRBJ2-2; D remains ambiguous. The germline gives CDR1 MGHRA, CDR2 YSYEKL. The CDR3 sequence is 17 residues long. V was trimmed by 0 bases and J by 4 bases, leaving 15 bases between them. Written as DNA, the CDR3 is TGCGCCAGCAGCCAAGATCACGTGAACAGCCCCACCGGGGAGCTGTTTTTT. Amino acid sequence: CASSQDHVNSPTGELFF.

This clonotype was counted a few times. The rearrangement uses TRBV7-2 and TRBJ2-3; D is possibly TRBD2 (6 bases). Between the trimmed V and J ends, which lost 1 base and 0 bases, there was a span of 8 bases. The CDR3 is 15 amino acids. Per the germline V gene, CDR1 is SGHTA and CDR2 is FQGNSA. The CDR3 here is CASSLGGTSTDTQYF. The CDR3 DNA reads TGTGCCAGCAGCTTAGGGGGGACTAGCACAGATACGCAGTATTTT.

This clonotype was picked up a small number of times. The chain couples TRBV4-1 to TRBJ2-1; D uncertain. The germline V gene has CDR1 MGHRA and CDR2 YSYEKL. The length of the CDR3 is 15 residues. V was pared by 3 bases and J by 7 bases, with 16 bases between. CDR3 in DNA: TGCGCCAGCAGCCACCCTGGCCGAGCGCGGAATGAGCAGTTCTTC. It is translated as CASSHPGRARNEQFF.

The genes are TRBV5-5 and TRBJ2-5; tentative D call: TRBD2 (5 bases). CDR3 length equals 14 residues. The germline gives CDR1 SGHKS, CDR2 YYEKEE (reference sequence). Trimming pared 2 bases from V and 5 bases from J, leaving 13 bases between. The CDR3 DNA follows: TGTGCCAGCAGCTTTAATGAGGGCCTCGAGACCCAGTACTTC. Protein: CASSFNEGLETQYF.